Shown below are 24 T cell receptor beta chains from a single sample sequenced in a study of shared clonotypes between healthy human individuals. Measured with immunoSEQ multiplex PCR; TCRdb has only the in-frame clones, and not every one. The profile covers more than 2,000,000 clones, with about 92% appearing a single time and about 0.41% taken by the ten largest. The sequencing sample was made of naive CD4+ T cells from PBMCs. Subset described: CD45RA+ positively selected. The source is a man younger than 30 in good health. Some clones in this sample may be carry-over from other donors' samples.

The chain uses TRBV25-1 and TRBJ1-4; D perhaps matches TRBD1 (5 bases). The germline V and J ends were trimmed by 2 bases and 2 bases, with 9 bases remaining between them. The CDR3 totals 15 residues. From germline, CDR1 is MGHDK and CDR2 SYGVNS. The CDR3 is CASSEMRGTNEKLFF. CDR3 in DNA: TGTGCCAGCAGTGAAATGAGGGGTACTAATGAAAAACTGTTTTTT.

The chain recombines TRBV7-2 with TRBJ2-5; possibly TRBD2 for D (6 bases). V lost 7 bases and J 5 bases, leaving 11 bases between the germline ends. The germline gives CDR1 SGHTA, CDR2 FQGNSA. This CDR3 spans 12 amino acids. The CDR3 nucleotides are TGTGCCAGCACCGCGAGCGGGGAGACCCAGTACTTC. It encodes CASTASGETQYF.

In its sample, this clone was seen once. CDR3 loop: CAKLTGAGTEAFF. Written as DNA, the CDR3 is TGTGCCAAACTGACAGGGGCGGGCACTGAAGCTTTCTTT. This chain connects TRBV2 to TRBJ1-1, with TRBD1 matching 8 bases. Per the germline V gene, CDR1 is SNHLY and CDR2 is FYNNEI. The V and J ends lost 10 bases and 4 bases, in that order; junction bases with no gene match: 8. CDR3 length: 13 residues.

The chain is built from TRBV5-1 and TRBJ2-2; no clear D gene. V dropped 2 bases and J dropped 3 bases, with 11 bases sitting between them. The CDR3 has 15 residues. Germline V gene sequence: CDR1 SGHRS, CDR2 YFSETQ. For the CDR3, the DNA is TGCGCCAGCAGCTTTGGCGAGAGTTACACCGGGGAGCTGTTTTTT. Translating gives CASSFGESYTGELFF.

This clone was seen a single time. The gene calls are TRBV6-1 and TRBJ1-1; possibly TRBD1 for D (5 bases). Per germline, CDR1 MNHNS and CDR2 SASEGT. Trimming took off 7 bases at V and 3 bases at J, with 12 bases between the two ends. The CDR3 is made up of 13 amino acids. As DNA, the CDR3 is TGTGCCAGCACCCAGGGACTTGACACTGAAGCTTTCTTT. Protein product: CASTQGLDTEAFF.

Regarding this clone: Other DNA sequences of this sample code for an identical CDR3. This chain uses TRBV9 with TRBJ2-3; D is unclear. The CDR3 totals 12 residues. Germline CDR1 is SGDLS and CDR2 is YYNGEE. The V end was cut by 1 base, the J end by 4 bases, with 4 bases between. The CDR3 is CASSVPADTQYF. CDR3 nucleotides: TGTGCCAGCAGCGTACCCGCAGATACGCAGTATTTT.

The chain carries TRBV9 and TRBJ2-1; weak D call: TRBD1 (5 bases). V was cut by 0 bases and J by 3 bases, with 10 bases left in between. The CDR3 loop spans 15 amino acids. Germline CDR1 and CDR2: SGDLS and YYNGEE. DNA for the CDR3: TGTGCCAGCAGCGTAGCGGCAGGGTACTACAATGAGCAGTTCTTC. This encodes CASSVAAGYYNEQFF.

The V gene is TRBV11-2, the J gene TRBJ2-3; 9 bases match TRBD2. The CDR3 spans 14 residues. Per the germline V gene, CDR1 is SGHAT and CDR2 is FQNNGV. The ends lost 0 bases at V and 10 bases at J; junction bases unmatched: 5. The CDR3 coding sequence is TGTGCCAGCAGCTTAGAAGGGACTAGCCGGGCGCAGTATTTT. Translated, it gives CASSLEGTSRAQYF.

This chain connects TRBV5-4 to TRBJ2-7, with TRBD2 matching over 10 bases. The CDR3 length is 16 residues. V shed 3 bases and J 7 bases; nucleotides not matched to a gene: 13. Per germline, CDR1 SGHNT and CDR2 YYREEE (reference sequence). The CDR3 DNA follows: TGTGCCAGCAGCTCTATGGAAAGCGGGAGGGTGGGTGAGCAGTACTTC. Translated, it gives CASSSMESGRVGEQYF. The full variable domain, its missing parts supplied by reference TRBV5-4 and TRBJ2-7, is ETGVTQSPTHLIKTRGQQVTLRCSSQSGHNTVSWYQQALGQGPQFIFQYYREEENGRGNFPPRFSGLQFPNYSSELNVNALELDDSALYLCASSSMESGRVGEQYFGPGTRLTVT.

The V call is TRBV11-2, the J call TRBJ2-7; TRBD1 aligns across 7 bases. J was trimmed by 2 bases and V by 1 base; bases with no gene match: 8. Looked up from germline, CDR1 is SGHAT and CDR2 is FQNNGV. This CDR3 is 16 amino acids long. CDR3 DNA sequence: TGTGCCAGCAGCTTAGGGGGTTCGACAGGGACCTACGAGCAGTACTTC. Its protein product is CASSLGGSTGTYEQYF.

This chain joins TRBV5-6 and TRBJ1-1; D gene unclear. Trimming took 1 base from V and 7 from J, leaving 8 bases between them. The CDR3 loop spans 12 amino acids. From germline, CDR1 is SGHDT and CDR2 YYEEEE. As DNA, the CDR3 is TGTGCCAGCAGCTTGACAGTCGGTGAAGCTTTCTTT. Translated: CASSLTVGEAFF.

This chain connects TRBV6-6 to TRBJ2-5, with D possibly matching TRBD2 (5 bases). Germline V gene lookup returns CDR1 MNHNY and CDR2 SVGAGI (reference sequence). The CDR3 has 15 amino acids. V was cut by 7 bases and J by 0 bases, with 15 bases left in between. The CDR3 bases are TGTGCCAGCAATCACGTCAGAGGGTACCAAGAGACCCAGTACTTC. It is translated as CASNHVRGYQETQYF.

This chain connects TRBV18 to TRBJ2-1; the D gene could be TRBD1 or TRBD2 (6 bases each). Per germline, CDR1 KGHSH and CDR2 LQKENI. V dropped 6 bases and J dropped 3 bases, with 18 bases sitting between them. There are 16 residues in the CDR3. In nucleotides, the CDR3 is TGTGCCAGCTCCCCGGGGGCGGAGCCTCTCTACAATGAGCAGTTCTTC. Its protein is CASSPGAEPLYNEQFF.

This sequence joins TRBV28 and TRBJ2-1; 8 nucleotides agree with TRBD1. The CDR3 spans 16 residues. V trimming: 5 bases; J trimming: 7 bases; junction bases outside the gene matches: 13. In germline, CDR1 is MDHEN, CDR2 SYDVKM. CDR3 sequence reads: CASSPQPGQGRNEQFF. The CDR3 nucleotides read TGTGCCAGCAGTCCACAACCCGGACAGGGAAGGAATGAGCAGTTCTTC. The whole variable domain, filled in from reference TRBV28 and TRBJ2-1, reads DVKVTQSSRYLVKRTGEKVFLECVQDMDHENMFWYRQDPGLGLRLIYFSYDVKMKEKGDIPEGYSVSREKKERFSLILESASTNQTSMYLCASSPQPGQGRNEQFFGPGTRLTVL.

V gene TRBV7-9 combines with J gene TRBJ1-5, with D perhaps matching TRBD1 (6 bases). The CDR3 loop spans 15 amino acids. V was shortened by 5 bases and J by 3 bases, with 14 bases between the two germline ends. Germline V lookup: CDR1 SEHNR, CDR2 FQNEAQ (reference sequence). CDR3 DNA: TGTGCCAGCAGCAATACAGGGATCGACAATCAGCCCCAGCATTTT. This encodes CASSNTGIDNQPQHF.

In its sample, this clone was seen once. This chain connects TRBV7-2 to TRBJ1-4; perhaps TRBD1 as D (6 bases). The CDR3 spans 15 residues. V lost 5 bases and J 7 bases, leaving 17 bases between the germline ends. In germline, CDR1 is SGHTA, CDR2 FQGNSA. The DNA of the CDR3 is TGTGCCAGCAGCCTCCAACAGGGACTCGGTGAAAAACTGTTTTTT. Residues: CASSLQQGLGEKLFF.

This clone was observed a single time. The rearrangement links TRBV2 to TRBJ1-2; D is possibly TRBD1 (6 bases). The ends were cut back, 2 bases at V and 2 bases at J, with 12 bases in the middle. The CDR3 extends over 15 amino acids. Germline CDR1 and CDR2: SNHLY and FYNNEI. The chain's CDR3 is CASSELGRGNYGYTF. The CDR3 nucleotides are TGTGCCAGCAGTGAATTGGGTAGGGGGAACTATGGCTACACCTTC.

The V gene is TRBV19, the J gene TRBJ1-5, with D uncertain. Germline V gives CDR1 LNHDA, CDR2 SQIVND (reference sequence). CDR3 length: 17 residues. V was pared by 3 bases and J by 4 bases, with 19 bases between. The CDR3 region is CASSIWQTLLINQPQHF. Written as DNA, the CDR3 is TGTGCCAGTAGTATTTGGCAGACCTTGTTAATTAATCAGCCCCAGCATTTT.

V is TRBV6-5 and J is TRBJ2-7; D ambiguous. V lost 0 bases to trimming and J lost 3 bases, with 9 bases between them. This CDR3 has 14 residues. Germline V CDR1 and CDR2: MNHEY, SVGAGI. The CDR3 DNA reads as TGTGCCAGCAGTTACTCGAGGTTCCGCTACGAGCAGTACTTC. This translates into CASSYSRFRYEQYF.

CDR3: CAISDPGYNEQFF. CDR3 DNA sequence: TGTGCCATCAGTGATCCGGGCTACAATGAGCAGTTCTTC. The rearrangement joins TRBV10-3 to TRBJ2-1; D remains unclear. The CDR3 runs 13 residues. Trimming removed 3 bases at V and 3 bases at J, with 6 bases between. CDR1 is ENHRY and CDR2 is SYGVKD in the germline V gene.

The chain is built from TRBV2 and TRBJ1-2; D might be TRBD1 (5 bases). The CDR3 spans 14 residues. Germline V CDR1 and CDR2: SNHLY, FYNNEI. V lost 5 bases, J lost 5 bases, and 15 bases lay in between. The CDR3 nucleotides are TGTGCCAGCAGTCTATCCGGGACGACTTATGGCTACACCTTC. Translation gives CASSLSGTTYGYTF.

This clone was counted once. The chain links TRBV7-3 to TRBJ2-1; 10 bases fit TRBD2. The germline V gene encodes CDR1 SGHTA and CDR2 FQGTGA. The CDR3 spans 16 residues. Trimming cost V 1 base and J 7 bases; bases outside gene matches: 7. CDR3 residues: CASSLSGTSVSNEQFF. DNA for the CDR3: TGTGCCAGCAGCTTAAGCGGGACTAGCGTCTCAAATGAGCAGTTCTTC.

This chain links TRBV11-2 with TRBJ1-1; D is uncertain. The V end lost 2 bases, the J end lost 1 base, and 14 bases lay between the germline ends. This CDR3 comprises 16 residues. Germline V gene lookup returns CDR1 SGHAT and CDR2 FQNNGV. The CDR3 DNA reads as TGTGCCAGCAGCTTAAATAGGTTAGAGACGAACACTGAAGCTTTCTTT. Translation: CASSLNRLETNTEAFF.

As DNA, the CDR3 is TGTGCCAGCAGTTTATCAGCTGCGGTCGAAGCTTTCTTT. Residues: CASSLSAAVEAFF. The chain is built from TRBV28 and TRBJ1-1, with D unresolved. Trimming stripped 1 base from V and 8 bases from J, with 11 bases between. Germline-derived CDR1 and CDR2 are MDHEN and SYDVKM. This CDR3 is built from 13 residues.